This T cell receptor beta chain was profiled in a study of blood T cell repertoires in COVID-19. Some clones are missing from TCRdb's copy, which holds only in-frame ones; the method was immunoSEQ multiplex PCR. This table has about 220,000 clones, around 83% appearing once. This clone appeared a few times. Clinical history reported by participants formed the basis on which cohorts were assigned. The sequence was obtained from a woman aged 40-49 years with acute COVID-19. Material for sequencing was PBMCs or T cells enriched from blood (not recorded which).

Written as DNA, the CDR3 is TGTGCCAGCAGTGAGACTAGGGGTTCACCTGAGCAGTTCTTC. Its translation: CASSETRGSPEQFF. The rearrangement joins TRBV25-1 to TRBJ2-1, with D perhaps matching TRBD2 (6 bases). The V and J ends lost 3 bases and 9 bases respectively, with 15 bases between them. In germline, CDR1 is MGHDK, CDR2 SYGVNS. This CDR3 is built from 14 residues. Using reference TRBV25-1 and TRBJ2-1 for the parts outside the CDR3, the full variable domain is EADIYQTPRYLVIGTGKKITLECSQTMGHDKMYWYQQDPGMELHLIHYSYGVNSTEKGDLSSESTVSRIRTEHFPLTLESARPSHTSQYLCASSETRGSPEQFFGPGTRLTVL.